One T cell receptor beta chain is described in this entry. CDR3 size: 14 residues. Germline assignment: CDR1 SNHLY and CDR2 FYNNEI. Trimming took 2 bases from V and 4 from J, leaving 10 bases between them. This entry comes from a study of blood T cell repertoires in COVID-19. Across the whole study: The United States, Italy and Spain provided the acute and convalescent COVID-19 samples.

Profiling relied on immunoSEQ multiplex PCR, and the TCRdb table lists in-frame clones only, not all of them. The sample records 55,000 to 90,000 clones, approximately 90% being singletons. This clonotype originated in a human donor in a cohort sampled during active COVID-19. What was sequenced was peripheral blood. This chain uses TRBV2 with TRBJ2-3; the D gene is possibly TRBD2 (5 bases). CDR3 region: CASSERQRADTQYF. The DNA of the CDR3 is TGTGCCAGCAGTGAAAGGCAGAGGGCAGATACGCAGTATTTT.